This T cell receptor (beta chain) is drawn from a study of breast tumors, draining lymph nodes, adjacent tissues. There are many counts of this clonotype. The antigen remains unidentified. The junction does not match germline at one end; this may be a read error. Findings and limits, study-wide: Findings are consistent with lymph node origin and intratumoral expansion of most tumor T cells. Tumor and nontumor repertoires were significantly more similar in luminal-like than in basal-like breast cancer. Tumor repertoires ranked between lymph nodes and nontumor tissue in diversity, with V and J gene preferences.

CDR1 is LNHNV, CDR2 YYDKDF, per germline (reference sequence). The CDR3 totals 12 residues. TCRdb re-called the multiplex PCR reads with MiXCR, one entry per CDR3 protein. The table lists under 75,000 distinct CDR3 sequences, approximately 62% of them singletons. This clonotype originated in a female donor with breast cancer. Some clones in this sample may be carry-over from other donors' samples. The chain links TRBV15 to TRBJ1-2; D gene unclear. The sequenced sample was breast tumor tissue. The CDR3: CATSRENSRHFF. The CDR3 DNA sequence: TGTGCCACCAGCAGAGAAAACTCTAGGCACTTCTTC.